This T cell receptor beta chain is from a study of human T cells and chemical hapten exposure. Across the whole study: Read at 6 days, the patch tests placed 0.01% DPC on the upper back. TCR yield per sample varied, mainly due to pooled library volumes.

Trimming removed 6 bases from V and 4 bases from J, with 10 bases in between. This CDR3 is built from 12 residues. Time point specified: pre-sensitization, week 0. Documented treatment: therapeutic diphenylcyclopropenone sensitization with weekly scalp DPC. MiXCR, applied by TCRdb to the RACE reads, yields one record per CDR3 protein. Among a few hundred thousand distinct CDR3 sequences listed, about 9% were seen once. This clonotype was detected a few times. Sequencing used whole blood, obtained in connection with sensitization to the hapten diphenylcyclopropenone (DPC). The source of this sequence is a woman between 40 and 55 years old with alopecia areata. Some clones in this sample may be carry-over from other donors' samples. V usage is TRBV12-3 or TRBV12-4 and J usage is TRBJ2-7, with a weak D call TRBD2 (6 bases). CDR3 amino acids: CASRRGLYEQYF. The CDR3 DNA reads TGTGCCAGCAGACGGGGGTTATACGAGCAGTACTTC.